This T cell receptor (beta chain) was sequenced in a study of blood T cell repertoires in COVID-19. Across the whole study: Whether acute or convalescent, the COVID-19 samples came from the United States, Italy and Spain. The analysed material was cDNA or gDNA that came from T cells, B-cell-depleted T cells, or PBMCs.

As handled by the study authors: Reference gene primer amplification gave nucleated cell count estimates. This table comes from immunoSEQ multiplex PCR, and its TCRdb copy is limited to in-frame clones, with some not included. The V and J calls and clone size come from that table; D and trimming were worked out from the DNA. The sample yields 150,000 or so clones, just under 85% seen once. With respect to this clone: Other DNA sequences in the sample encode the same CDR3.

Looked up from germline, CDR1 is LNHDA and CDR2 is SQIVND (reference sequence). Deletions cut 1 base from V and 0 bases from J, with 7 bases between. This CDR3 region has 15 residues. The source material was peripheral blood. This chain uses TRBV19 with TRBJ2-4, with D possibly being TRBD2 (5 bases). The sequence was collected from a woman of 80 years or more with acute or convalescent COVID-19. The CDR3 DNA sequence: TGTGCCAGTAGTATAGGAGGGCTAGCCAAAAACATTCAGTACTTC. Translation: CASSIGGLAKNIQYF.